Shown below are 29 T cell receptor beta chains from a single sample sequenced in a study of shared clonotypes between healthy human individuals. Assay used: immunoSEQ multiplex PCR; TCRdb lists only in-frame clones, some missing. Of around 2,000,000 clones listed, 85% to 95% are singletons. The specimen was naive CD4+ T cells sorted from blood. The subset was: CD45RA+ positively selected. These receptors were obtained from a man aged 18-30 years in good health.

This clone was detected once. The chain links TRBV7-9 to TRBJ2-3; D unclear. Germline values: CDR1 SEHNR, CDR2 FQNEAQ (reference sequence). Trimming cost V 1 base and J 2 bases, with 7 bases left between them. The CDR3 sequence is 14 residues long. CDR3 residues: CASSLGLTTDTQYF. The CDR3, as DNA: TGTGCCAGCAGCTTAGGACTGACCACAGATACGCAGTATTTT.

The V and J genes are TRBV18 and TRBJ2-5, with 7 bases fitting TRBD1. CDR3 length: 14 amino acids. V was clipped by 2 bases and J by 5 bases; unmatched bases: 5. CDR1 and CDR2 from the germline V gene are KGHSH and LQKENI. The CDR3, as DNA: TGTGCCAGCTCACCAATGACAGGGCTGGAGACCCAGTACTTC. Translated: CASSPMTGLETQYF.

The rearrangement links TRBV30 to TRBJ1-2; tentatively, D is TRBD1 (5 bases). Germline CDR1 is GTSNPN and CDR2 is SVGIG (reference sequence). CDR3 length equals 17 residues. Between the trimmed V and J ends, which lost 1 base and 1 base, there was a span of 19 bases. DNA of the CDR3: TGTGCCTGGAGTGGCCTCCATCAGGGTCCCCATAACTATGGCTACACCTTC. Translating it yields CAWSGLHQGPHNYGYTF.

The chain combines TRBV10-3 with TRBJ2-4; unclear D gene. Germline lookup yields CDR1 ENHRY and CDR2 SYGVKD. The ends were cut back, 7 bases at V and 2 bases at J, with 12 bases in the middle. The CDR3 has 14 residues. The CDR3: CAITKPPTKNIQYF. The CDR3 coding sequence is TGTGCCATCACCAAACCCCCGACCAAAAACATTCAGTACTTC.

Comments on this clone: Other DNA sequences in the sample encode the same CDR3. CDR3 sequence reads: CASSVAGGPYEQYF. DNA of the CDR3: TGTGCCAGCAGTGTCGCCGGGGGTCCCTACGAGCAGTACTTC. This chain joins TRBV6-1 and TRBJ2-7; maybe TRBD2 (6 bases). CDR3 length equals 14 residues. V lost 4 bases and J lost 2, with 12 bases in between. Looked up from germline, CDR1 is MNHNS and CDR2 is SASEGT.

As for this clone: Other DNA sequences in this sample translate to the same CDR3. The chain uses TRBV18 and TRBJ2-7; no definite D call. V lost 3 bases and J 1 base, leaving 7 bases between the germline ends. This CDR3 has 13 residues. Germline V gene data show CDR1 as KGHSH and CDR2 as LQKENI. As DNA, the CDR3 is TGTGCCAGCTCACCTGGCACTTCCTACGAGCAGTACTTC. It specifies CASSPGTSYEQYF.

As concerns this clone: This sample includes further DNA sequences coding for the same CDR3. The chain uses TRBV5-1 and TRBJ2-1, with 9 bases that match TRBD2. The junction had 5 bases not matched to a gene; V was cut back by 0 bases and J by 7 bases. CDR3 length: 15 residues. Germline-derived CDR1 and CDR2 are SGHRS and YFSETQ. The CDR3 protein is CASSLVAGVGNEQFF. The CDR3 region has the DNA TGCGCCAGCAGCTTGGTAGCGGGAGTAGGGAATGAGCAGTTCTTC. Full variable domain (rest looked up from reference TRBV5-1 and TRBJ2-1): KAGVTQTPRYLIKTRGQQVTLSCSPISGHRSVSWYQQTPGQGLQFLFEYFSETQRNKGNFPGRFSGRQFSNSRSEMNVSTLELGDSALYLCASSLVAGVGNEQFFGPGTRLTVL.

The chain joins TRBV9 to TRBJ1-2, with D possibly matching TRBD1 (6 bases). Germline-derived CDR1 and CDR2 are SGDLS and YYNGEE. This CDR3 region has 15 residues. Trimming stripped 3 bases from V and 4 bases from J, with 16 bases between. The CDR3 DNA is TGTGCCAGCAGCGCCCCTCAGGGGAATGGCTATGGCTACACCTTC. As protein: CASSAPQGNGYGYTF.

The CDR3 loop reads CASSPTVSYEQYF. DNA for the CDR3: TGTGCCAGCAGCCCGACAGTGTCCTACGAGCAGTACTTC. The chain uses TRBV27 and TRBJ2-7, with D perhaps matching TRBD1 (5 bases). V dropped 6 bases and J dropped 1 base, with 10 bases sitting between them. Germline V gives CDR1 MNHEY, CDR2 SMNVEV (reference sequence). CDR3 length equals 13 residues.

The V and J genes are TRBV9 and TRBJ2-2, with 8 bases fitting TRBD1. The CDR3 has 16 residues. Trimming took 0 bases from V and 4 from J; bases not matched to a gene: 5. Looked up from germline, CDR1 is SGDLS and CDR2 is YYNGEE. The CDR3 spells CASSVEDRGVTGELFF. CDR3 DNA: TGTGCCAGCAGCGTAGAAGACAGGGGAGTCACCGGGGAGCTGTTTTTT.

The sample holds one count of this clone. The V gene is TRBV5-6, the J gene TRBJ2-7; the D gene could be TRBD1 or TRBD2 (5 bases each). The length of the CDR3 is 14 residues. With 4 bases removed from V and 2 bases from J, the gap between germline ends came to 13 bases. In germline, CDR1 is SGHDT, CDR2 YYEEEE. The CDR3 bases are TGTGCCAGCAGCCAGGGACCCCTAGCCTACGAGCAGTACTTC. As protein: CASSQGPLAYEQYF.

The V and J genes are TRBV7-9 and TRBJ1-4; no clear D. This CDR3 is 15 amino acids long. The V end lost 2 bases, the J end lost 0 bases, and 7 bases lay between the germline ends. The germline gives CDR1 SEHNR, CDR2 FQNEAQ (reference sequence). Here the CDR3 DNA reads TGTGCCAGCAGCTTATGGCAGTCAACTAATGAAAAACTGTTTTTT. Its translation: CASSLWQSTNEKLFF.

V is TRBV30 and J is TRBJ1-5, with D hard to call. Per the germline V gene, CDR1 is GTSNPN and CDR2 is SVGIG (reference sequence). The CDR3 loop spans 15 amino acids. V lost 2 bases and J lost 2, with 13 bases in between. CDR3 in amino acids: CAWSTDLNGNQPQHF. The CDR3 DNA is TGTGCCTGGAGTACAGACCTAAACGGCAATCAGCCCCAGCATTTT. The full variable domain, in which reference TRBV30 and TRBJ1-5 provide the parts outside the CDR3, is SQTIHQWPATLVQPVGSPLSLECTVEGTSNPNLYWYRQAAGRGLQLLFYSVGIGQISSEVPQNLSASRPQDRQFILSSKKLLLSDSGFYLCAWSTDLNGNQPQHFGDGTRLSIL.

The chain couples TRBV6-1 to TRBJ1-1; 7 nucleotides agree with TRBD1. The CDR3 is 12 amino acids. V lost 5 bases, J lost 4 bases, and 1 base stayed unmatched. CDR1 is MNHNS and CDR2 is SASEGT in the germline V gene. The CDR3 spells CASSRQGTEAFF. In DNA form, the CDR3 reads TGTGCCAGCAGTCGACAGGGCACTGAAGCTTTCTTT.

The rearrangement links TRBV7-9 to TRBJ1-2, with 8 bases that match TRBD1. J was trimmed by 4 bases and V by 3 bases; bases with no gene match: 10. Germline values: CDR1 SEHNR, CDR2 FQNEAQ (reference sequence). The CDR3 length is 16 residues. The CDR3 loop reads CASSLDRAPIPYGYTF. CDR3 nucleotide sequence: TGTGCCAGCAGCTTGGACAGGGCACCGATTCCCTATGGCTACACCTTC.

This chain uses TRBV5-1 with TRBJ2-7; D is ambiguous. Germline V gene lookup returns CDR1 SGHRS and CDR2 YFSETQ. This CDR3 has 14 residues. Trimming pared 0 bases from V and 5 bases from J, leaving 12 bases between. The CDR3 nucleotides read TGCGCCAGCAGCTTGGCTCCGGGTCCGAACGAGCAGTACTTC. Translated: CASSLAPGPNEQYF.

The chain joins TRBV10-2 to TRBJ2-1; D is possibly TRBD2 (6 bases). V was cut by 3 bases and J by 4 bases, with 10 bases left in between. This CDR3 region has 14 residues. Germline CDR1 and CDR2: WSHSY and SAAADI. Here the CDR3 reads CASSDGTPYNEQFF. In DNA, the CDR3 is TGCGCCAGCAGTGACGGGACTCCATACAATGAGCAGTTCTTC.

This clone was found once. The chain employs TRBV19 and TRBJ1-2; a weak D match, TRBD1 (6 bases). From germline, CDR1 is LNHDA and CDR2 SQIVND (reference sequence). V was clipped by 5 bases and J by 4 bases, with 17 bases between them. This CDR3 contains 15 residues. The CDR3 spells CASSGQPSGVYGYTF. Written as DNA, the CDR3 is TGTGCCAGTAGTGGACAGCCCTCGGGGGTCTATGGCTACACCTTC.

This clone was found once. V and J are TRBV9 and TRBJ2-2; either TRBD1 or TRBD2 may supply D (6 bases each). The germline CDR1 and CDR2 sequences are SGDLS and YYNGEE. CDR3 size: 16 residues. V dropped 1 base and J dropped 6 bases, with 16 bases sitting between them. CDR3 bases: TGTGCCAGCAGCGTACAAGGCAGGGGAGGAGCCGGGGAGCTGTTTTTT. This codes for CASSVQGRGGAGELFF.

V gene TRBV6-5 combines with J gene TRBJ1-2; unclear D gene. The CDR3 has 12 amino acids. V lost 6 bases to trimming and J lost 8 bases, with 13 bases between them. CDR1 is MNHEY and CDR2 is SVGAGI in the germline V gene. This chain's CDR3 is CASSRINGGYTF. CDR3 coding DNA: TGTGCCAGCAGCCGAATCAATGGAGGCTACACCTTC.

The genes are TRBV7-2 and TRBJ2-3; possibly TRBD2 for D (5 bases). This CDR3 contains 15 residues. CDR1 is SGHTA and CDR2 is FQGNSA in the germline V gene. V gave up 5 bases and J gave up 2 bases, with 14 bases separating them. DNA for the CDR3: TGTGCCAGCAGCCCGGACGGGGTAGACACAGATACGCAGTATTTT. Translated: CASSPDGVDTDTQYF.

Notes on this clone: The junction and the germline gene differ at one end; a read error may be behind it. This chain links TRBV7-9 with TRBJ1-3; D gene unclear. This CDR3 region has 12 residues. The germline V gene encodes CDR1 SEHNR and CDR2 FQNEAQ (reference sequence). CDR3 amino acids: CASSLEAVVRDF. The CDR3 nucleotides read TGTGCCAGCAGCTTAGAGGCAGTGGTTAGAGATTTT. Using reference TRBV7-9 and TRBJ1-3 for the parts outside the CDR3, the full variable domain is DTGVSQNPRHKITKRGQNVTFRCDPISEHNRLYWYRQTLGQGPEFLTYFQNEAQLEKSRLLSDRFSAERPKGSFSTLEIQRTEQGDSAMYLCASSLEAVVRDFGEGSWLTVV.

The rearrangement links TRBV4-3 to TRBJ2-7; D is ambiguous. V lost 1 base to trimming and J lost 0 bases, with 13 bases between them. The CDR3 spans 16 residues. Germline-derived CDR1 and CDR2 are LGHNA and YSLEER. The CDR3 nucleotides are TGCGCCAGCAGCCAAGTTTTCGCGTTGAGCTCCTACGAGCAGTACTTC. It is translated as CASSQVFALSSYEQYF.

This clone has a single count. The V gene is TRBV9, the J gene TRBJ1-1; no clear D gene. Trimming stripped 3 bases from V and 4 bases from J, with 10 bases between. The CDR3 totals 13 residues. Germline CDR1 SGDLS, CDR2 YYNGEE. The CDR3 sequence is CASSALPATEAFF. The CDR3 DNA reads TGTGCCAGCAGCGCACTTCCGGCCACTGAAGCTTTCTTT.

This sequence joins TRBV7-2 and TRBJ2-2; 8 bases line up with TRBD2. The germline CDR1 and CDR2 sequences are SGHTA and FQGNSA. V lost 0 bases to trimming and J lost 6 bases; unmatched junction nucleotides: 9. The CDR3 covers 17 residues. DNA for the CDR3: TGTGCCAGCAGCTTAGCATCCCCCAGCGGGAGTTCCGGGGAGCTGTTTTTT. It specifies CASSLASPSGSSGELFF.

This clone appeared once. This rearrangement joins TRBV5-4 to TRBJ1-3; D remains ambiguous. This CDR3 has 14 residues. The germline V and J ends were trimmed by 4 bases and 4 bases, with 12 bases remaining between them. Germline CDR1 SGHNT, CDR2 YYREEE (reference sequence). The CDR3 DNA follows: TGTGCCAGCAGCGGGAGCGCCGCCGGAAACACCATATATTTT. Its protein is CASSGSAAGNTIYF.

The CDR3 loop reads CASSLRNLNTEAFF. As DNA, the CDR3 is TGTGCCAGCAGCTTAAGAAACCTGAACACTGAAGCTTTCTTT. The chain joins TRBV7-6 to TRBJ1-1; D is ambiguous. The V and J ends lost 2 bases and 0 bases respectively, with 7 bases between them. Germline assignment: CDR1 SGHVS and CDR2 FNYEAQ. This CDR3 has 14 amino acids.

J is TRBJ2-7 and V is TRBV11-2; 11 bases are shared with TRBD2. The V gene's germline CDR1 is SGHAT and CDR2 FQNNGV. The V segment lost 2 bases and the J segment 2 bases; nucleotides outside the gene matches: 8. The CDR3 has 17 residues. Here the CDR3 reads CASSLTTTSGTTYEQYF. In nucleotides, the CDR3 is TGTGCCAGCAGCTTAACCACGACTAGCGGGACTACCTACGAGCAGTACTTC.

The table lists this clone with a count of one. At one of its ends the junction is not consistent with the germline gene, which may arise from a read error. The chain recombines TRBV7-2 with TRBJ1-1; D is undetermined. There are 14 residues in the CDR3. Germline values: CDR1 SGHTA, CDR2 FQGNSA. This CDR3 is CACSLTGVGTEAFF. The CDR3 DNA follows: TGTGCCTGCAGCTTGACTGGGGTAGGCACTGAAGCTTTCTTT.